The text below deals with one T cell receptor beta chain. Its antigen is not identified. Compared with germline, one end of the junction differs, possibly owing to a read error. Within the sample, other DNA sequences also encode this same CDR3. This entry comes from a study of siplizumab effects on memory and regulatory T cells. Study results and limitations: Naive or memory phenotype was unassignable for roughly 80-95% of proliferating CD4+ or CD8+ clones.

The method was immunoSEQ multiplex PCR; TCRdb's version includes in-frame clones alone and lacks a portion of them. The sample holds 100,000 or so clones; roughly 94% are singletons and the top ten take approximately 0.66%. The CDR3 sequence is 11 residues long. Germline CDR1 is MDHEN and CDR2 is SYDVKM. Specimen: Tregs sorted from blood. The origin of this receptor is a human donor in good health. The J gene is TRBJ2-7, the V gene TRBV28, with no clear D. The CDR3 loop reads CASSKLYEQYF. In nucleotides, the CDR3 is TGCGCCAGCAGCAAACTATACGAGCAGTACTTC.